This entry lists 9 T cell receptor beta chains sequenced from one sample in a study of early T cells in non-severe SARS-CoV-2 infection. A single record per CDR3 protein comes from TCRdb applying MiXCR to the 5' RACE reads. The sample has 60,000 to 90,000 distinct CDR3 sequences; 16% are singletons. Input material: whole blood. The receptors come from an adult who was a healthcare worker with PCR-confirmed SARS-CoV-2 infection or an uninfected control (not recorded which).

This clonotype appeared a few times. The CDR3 DNA is TGTGCCAGCTCACCCCTTTCAGGGATGTTCACTGAAGCTTTCTTT. It translates to CASSPLSGMFTEAFF. The gene calls are TRBV18 and TRBJ1-1; D possibly corresponds to TRBD1 (5 bases). The length of the CDR3 is 15 residues. V dropped 3 bases and J dropped 4 bases, with 15 bases sitting between them. CDR1 and CDR2 (germline): KGHSH, LQKENI.

V is TRBV16 and J is TRBJ1-1, with D perhaps matching TRBD1 (6 bases). CDR1 is KGHSY, CDR2 FQNENV, per germline. CDR3 size: 14 residues. V gave up 4 bases and J gave up 5 bases, with 14 bases separating them. CDR3 in amino acids: CASSRGTGATEAFF. Written as DNA, the CDR3 is TGTGCCAGCAGCCGAGGGACGGGGGCAACTGAAGCTTTCTTT.

This chain joins TRBV2 and TRBJ2-2; TRBD1 matches at 7 bases. The CDR3 totals 15 residues. Unmatched junction bases numbered 5, after V lost 6 bases and J lost 1 base. Germline V gene lookup returns CDR1 SNHLY and CDR2 FYNNEI. The CDR3 protein is CASRSGTENTGELFF. CDR3 bases: TGTGCCAGCAGGTCCGGGACAGAGAACACCGGGGAGCTGTTTTTT.

CDR3 DNA: TGTGCCAGCAGCTTATCTCCTAATCAGCCCCAGCATTTT. This gives the protein CASSLSPNQPQHF. This sequence joins TRBV7-3 and TRBJ1-5; D is unresolved. The germline gives CDR1 SGHTA, CDR2 FQGTGA. CDR3 length: 13 residues. V gave up 2 bases and J gave up 4 bases, with 6 bases separating them.

V is TRBV5-5 and J is TRBJ1-1; D is uncertain. V was cut by 3 bases and J by 3 bases, with 6 bases left in between. The CDR3 has 12 residues. Looked up from germline, CDR1 is SGHKS and CDR2 is YYEKEE (reference sequence). CDR3: CASSWADTEAFF. The CDR3 DNA reads TGTGCCAGCAGCTGGGCGGACACTGAAGCTTTCTTT.

This clonotype has only a few counts. V is TRBV29-1 and J is TRBJ2-7; D not resolved. The germline gives CDR1 SQVTM, CDR2 ANQGSEA. The CDR3 runs to 12 residues. The V end lost 4 bases, the J end lost 4 bases, and 11 bases lay between the germline ends. The CDR3 protein is CSVGVIGYEQYF. Here the CDR3 DNA reads TGCAGCGTTGGAGTCATTGGGTACGAGCAGTACTTC.

V is TRBV6-1 and J is TRBJ1-5; D gene ambiguous. This CDR3 is 12 amino acids long. V was clipped by 9 bases and J by 4 bases, with 10 bases between them. The germline V gene encodes CDR1 MNHNS and CDR2 SASEGT. The CDR3 coding sequence is TGTGCCAGTGGAGGAGGAAATCAGCCCCAGCATTTT. Its translation is CASGGGNQPQHF.

This clonotype was detected ten times or more. The chain uses TRBV25-1 and TRBJ1-3; no clear D gene. From germline, CDR1 is MGHDK and CDR2 SYGVNS. V dropped 2 bases and J dropped 0 bases, with 5 bases sitting between them. This CDR3 contains 14 residues. The CDR3 region is CASSEERSGNTIYF. The CDR3 bases are TGTGCCAGCAGTGAAGAGCGCTCTGGAAACACCATATATTTT. Supplemented by reference TRBV25-1 and TRBJ1-3, the full variable domain reads EADIYQTPRYLVIGTGKKITLECSQTMGHDKMYWYQQDPGMELHLIHYSYGVNSTEKGDLSSESTVSRIRTEHFPLTLESARPSHTSQYLCASSEERSGNTIYFGEGSWLTVV.

The chain uses TRBV29-1 and TRBJ1-3; D is uncertain. Germline V gene sequence: CDR1 SQVTM, CDR2 ANQGSEA. This CDR3 is built from 11 residues. V lost 6 bases and J 2 bases, leaving 5 bases between the germline ends. The CDR3 protein is CSVYTGNTIYF. Written as DNA, the CDR3 is TGCAGCGTGTACACTGGAAACACCATATATTTT.